The sequence of this T cell receptor beta chain was determined in a study of blood T cell repertoires in COVID-19. Across the whole study: T cells, B-cell-depleted T cells, or PBMCs supplied cDNA or gDNA.

Germline-derived CDR1 and CDR2 are SGHAT and FQDESV (reference sequence). V dropped 5 bases and J dropped 0 bases, with 14 bases sitting between them. CDR3 length equals 15 residues. Original processing notes: Amplification with reference gene primers provided the estimates of nucleated cell counts. This table comes from immunoSEQ multiplex PCR, and its TCRdb copy is limited to in-frame clones, with some not included. The V and J calls and clone size come from that table; D and trimming were worked out from the DNA. This table holds 200,000 to 250,000 clones, about 80% found once. The chain is built from TRBV11-1 and TRBJ2-7; D possibly corresponds to TRBD2 (5 bases). This sequence was found in a woman of 80 years or more with acute or convalescent COVID-19. Sequencing was performed on peripheral blood. As DNA, the CDR3 is TGTGCCAGCAGCCCAGCGGTAGGGAACTCCTACGAGCAGTACTTC. This encodes CASSPAVGNSYEQYF.